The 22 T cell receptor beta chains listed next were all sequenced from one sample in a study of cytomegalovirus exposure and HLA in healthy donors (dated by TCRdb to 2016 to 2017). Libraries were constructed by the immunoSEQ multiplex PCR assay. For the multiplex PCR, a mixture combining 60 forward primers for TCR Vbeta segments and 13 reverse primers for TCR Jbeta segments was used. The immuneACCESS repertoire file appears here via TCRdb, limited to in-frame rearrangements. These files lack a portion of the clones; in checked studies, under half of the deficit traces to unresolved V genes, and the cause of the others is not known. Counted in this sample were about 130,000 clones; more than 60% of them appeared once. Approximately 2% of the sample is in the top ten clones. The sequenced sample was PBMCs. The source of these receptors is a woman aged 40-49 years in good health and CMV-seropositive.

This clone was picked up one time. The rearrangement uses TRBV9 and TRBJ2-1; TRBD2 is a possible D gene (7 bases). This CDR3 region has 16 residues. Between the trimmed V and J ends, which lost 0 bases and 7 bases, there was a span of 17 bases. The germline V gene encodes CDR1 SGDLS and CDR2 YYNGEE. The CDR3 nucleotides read TGTGCCAGCAGCGTAGCGGTGGGGGGGGGCAGTAATGAGCAGTTCTTC. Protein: CASSVAVGGGSNEQFF.

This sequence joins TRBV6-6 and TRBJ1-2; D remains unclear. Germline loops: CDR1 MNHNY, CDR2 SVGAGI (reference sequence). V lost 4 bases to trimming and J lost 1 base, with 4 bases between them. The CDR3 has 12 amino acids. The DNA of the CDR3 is TGTGCCAGCAGTTCAAATAACTATGGCTACACCTTC. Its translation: CASSSNNYGYTF.

CDR3 sequence: CASSPTGQGAREQYF. The CDR3 nucleotides read TGCGCCAGCAGCCCCACCGGACAGGGGGCGAGGGAGCAGTACTTC. V is TRBV4-3 and J is TRBJ2-7; TRBD1 matches 11 bases. Germline CDR1 and CDR2: LGHNA and YSLEER. The CDR3 loop spans 15 amino acids. The junction had 9 bases not matched to a gene; V was cut back by 4 bases and J by 7 bases.

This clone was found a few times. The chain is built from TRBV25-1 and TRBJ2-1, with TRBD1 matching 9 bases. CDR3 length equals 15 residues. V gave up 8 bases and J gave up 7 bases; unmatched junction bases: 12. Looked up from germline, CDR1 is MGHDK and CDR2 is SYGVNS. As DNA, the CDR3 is TGTGCCAGCGGTAGGCGGACAGGGGCTGGAAATGAGCAGTTCTTC. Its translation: CASGRRTGAGNEQFF.

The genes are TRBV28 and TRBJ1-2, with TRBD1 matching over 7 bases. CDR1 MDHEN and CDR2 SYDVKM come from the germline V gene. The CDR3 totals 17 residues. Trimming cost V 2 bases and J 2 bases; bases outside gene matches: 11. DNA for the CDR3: TGTGCCAGCAGTTTAGGGTCGAGGGGGCGTACCAACTATGGCTACACCTTC. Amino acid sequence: CASSLGSRGRTNYGYTF.

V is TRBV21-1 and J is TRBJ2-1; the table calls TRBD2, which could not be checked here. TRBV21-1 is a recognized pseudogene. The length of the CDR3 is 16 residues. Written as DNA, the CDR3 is TGTGCCAGCAGCAAAGAGGGAGCGGGGCCGTACAATGAGCAGTTCTTC. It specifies CASSKEGAGPYNEQFF.

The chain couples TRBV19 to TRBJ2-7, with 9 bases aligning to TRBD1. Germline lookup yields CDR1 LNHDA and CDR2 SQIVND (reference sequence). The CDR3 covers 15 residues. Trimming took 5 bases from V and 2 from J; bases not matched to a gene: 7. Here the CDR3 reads CASSPSGQGPYEQYF. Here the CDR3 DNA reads TGTGCCAGTAGTCCTTCGGGACAGGGCCCCTACGAGCAGTACTTC.

The CDR3 sequence is CASSGRLAGGNNEQFF. The CDR3 DNA follows: TGTGCCAGCAGCGGAAGACTAGCGGGGGGAAACAATGAGCAGTTCTTC. The V gene is TRBV9, the J gene TRBJ2-1, with 13 nucleotides matching TRBD2. The V gene's germline CDR1 is SGDLS and CDR2 YYNGEE. The CDR3 totals 16 residues. V shed 3 bases and J 5 bases; nucleotides not matched to a gene: 5. The full variable domain, in which reference TRBV9 and TRBJ2-1 provide the parts outside the CDR3, is DSGVTQTPKHLITATGQRVTLRCSPRSGDLSVYWYQQSLDQGLQFLIQYYNGEERAKGNILERFSAQQFPDLHSELNLSSLELGDSALYFCASSGRLAGGNNEQFFGPGTRLTVL.

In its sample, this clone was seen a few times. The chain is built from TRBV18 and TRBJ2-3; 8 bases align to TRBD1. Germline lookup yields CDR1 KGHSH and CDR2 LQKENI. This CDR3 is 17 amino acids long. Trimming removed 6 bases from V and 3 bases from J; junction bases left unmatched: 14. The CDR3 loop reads CASSPMTGEDETDTQYF. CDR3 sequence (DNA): TGTGCCAGCTCTCCTATGACAGGGGAAGATGAAACAGATACGCAGTATTTT.

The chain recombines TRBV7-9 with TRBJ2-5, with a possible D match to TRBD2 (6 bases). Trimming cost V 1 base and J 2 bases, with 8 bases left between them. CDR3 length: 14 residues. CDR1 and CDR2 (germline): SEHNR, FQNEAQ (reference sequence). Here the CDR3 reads CASSLGRGQETQYF. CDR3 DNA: TGTGCCAGCAGCTTAGGGAGGGGACAAGAGACCCAGTACTTC.

The DNA for the CDR3 is TGTGCCAGCTCACCCGGGAAGGGGGCGTCCTACGAGCAGTACTTC. This encodes CASSPGKGASYEQYF. The chain recombines TRBV18 with TRBJ2-7; 7 bases match TRBD1. Trimming removed 3 bases from V and 1 base from J; junction bases left unmatched: 6. The CDR3 totals 15 residues. The germline gives CDR1 KGHSH, CDR2 LQKENI.

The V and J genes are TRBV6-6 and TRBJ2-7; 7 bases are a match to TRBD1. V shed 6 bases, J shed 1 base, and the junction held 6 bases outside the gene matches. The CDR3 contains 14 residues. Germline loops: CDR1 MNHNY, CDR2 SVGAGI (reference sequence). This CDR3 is CASRRRQGSYEQYF. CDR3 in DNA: TGTGCCAGCAGGCGGCGACAGGGATCCTACGAGCAGTACTTC.

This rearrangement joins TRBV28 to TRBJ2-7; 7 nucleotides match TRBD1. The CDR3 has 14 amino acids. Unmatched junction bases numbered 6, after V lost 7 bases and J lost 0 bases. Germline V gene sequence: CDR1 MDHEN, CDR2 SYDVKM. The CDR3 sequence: CASMPGGISYEQYF. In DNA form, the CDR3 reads TGTGCCAGCATGCCAGGGGGAATCTCCTACGAGCAGTACTTC.

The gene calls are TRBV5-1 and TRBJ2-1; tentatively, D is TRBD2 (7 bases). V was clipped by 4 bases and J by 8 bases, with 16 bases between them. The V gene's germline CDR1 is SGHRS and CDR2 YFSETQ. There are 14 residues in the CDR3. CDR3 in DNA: TGCGCCAGCAGCGTGGGAGGGGGGGGAGATGAGCAGTTCTTC. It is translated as CASSVGGGGDEQFF.

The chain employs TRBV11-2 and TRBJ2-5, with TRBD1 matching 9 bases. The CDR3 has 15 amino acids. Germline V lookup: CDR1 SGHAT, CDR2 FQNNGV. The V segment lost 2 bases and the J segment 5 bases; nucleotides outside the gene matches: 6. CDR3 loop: CASSLTRTGVETQYF. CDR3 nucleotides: TGTGCCAGCAGCTTAACTAGGACAGGGGTGGAGACCCAGTACTTC.

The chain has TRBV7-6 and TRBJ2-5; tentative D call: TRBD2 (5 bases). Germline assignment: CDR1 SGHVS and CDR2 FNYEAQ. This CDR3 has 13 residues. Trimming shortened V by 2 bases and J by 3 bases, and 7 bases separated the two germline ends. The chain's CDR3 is CASSLRGEETQYF. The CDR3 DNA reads TGTGCCAGCAGCTTACGGGGAGAAGAGACCCAGTACTTC. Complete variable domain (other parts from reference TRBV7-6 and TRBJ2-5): GAGVSQSPRYKVTKRGQDVALRCDPISGHVSLYWYRQALGQGPEFLTYFNYEAQQDKSGLPNDRFSAERPEGSISTLTIQRTEQRDSAMYRCASSLRGEETQYFGPGTRLLVL.

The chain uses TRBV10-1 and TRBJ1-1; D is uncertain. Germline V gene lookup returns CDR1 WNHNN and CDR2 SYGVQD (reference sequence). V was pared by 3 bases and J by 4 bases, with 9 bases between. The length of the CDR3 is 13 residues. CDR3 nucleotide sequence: TGCGCCAGCAGTGACAGGATCCGCACTGAAGCTTTCTTT. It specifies CASSDRIRTEAFF.

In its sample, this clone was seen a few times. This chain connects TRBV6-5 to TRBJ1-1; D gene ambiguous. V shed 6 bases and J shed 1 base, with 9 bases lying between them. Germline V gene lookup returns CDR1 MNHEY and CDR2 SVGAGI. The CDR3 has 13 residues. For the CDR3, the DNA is TGTGCCAGCAGGATAAGACAGAACACTGAAGCTTTCTTT. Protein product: CASRIRQNTEAFF.

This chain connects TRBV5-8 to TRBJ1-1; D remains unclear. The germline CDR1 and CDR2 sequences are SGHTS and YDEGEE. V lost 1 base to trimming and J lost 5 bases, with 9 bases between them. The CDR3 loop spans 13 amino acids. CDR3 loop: CASSLTVRTEAFF. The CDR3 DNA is TGTGCCAGCAGCTTGACAGTTAGGACTGAAGCTTTCTTT. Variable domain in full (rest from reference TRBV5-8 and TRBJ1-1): EAGVTQSPTHLIKTRGQQATLRCSPISGHTSVYWYQQALGLGLQFLLWYDEGEERNRGNFPPRFSGRQFPNYSSELNVNALELEDSALYLCASSLTVRTEAFFGQGTRLTVV.

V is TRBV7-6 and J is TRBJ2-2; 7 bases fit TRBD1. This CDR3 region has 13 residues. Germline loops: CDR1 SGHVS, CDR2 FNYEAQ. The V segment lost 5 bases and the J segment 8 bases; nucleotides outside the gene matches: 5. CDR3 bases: TGTGCCAGCAGCCACAGGGGTAGTGGGGAGCTGTTTTTT. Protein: CASSHRGSGELFF.

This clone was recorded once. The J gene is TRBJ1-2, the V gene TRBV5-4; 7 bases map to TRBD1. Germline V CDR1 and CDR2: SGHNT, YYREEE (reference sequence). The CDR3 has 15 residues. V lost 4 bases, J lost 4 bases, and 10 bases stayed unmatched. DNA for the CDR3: TGTGCCAGCAGCCCGAACCGGGACAGCCTCTATGGCTACACCTTC. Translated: CASSPNRDSLYGYTF.

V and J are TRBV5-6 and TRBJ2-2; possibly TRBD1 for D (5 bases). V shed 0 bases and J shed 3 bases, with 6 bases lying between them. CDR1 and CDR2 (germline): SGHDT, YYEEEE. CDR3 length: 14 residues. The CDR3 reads CASSLGQYTGELFF. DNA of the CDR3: TGTGCCAGCAGCTTGGGACAGTACACCGGGGAGCTGTTTTTT.